These 12 T cell receptor beta chains share one sample of origin, sequenced in a study of OX40 agonist ivuxolimab in advanced cancers. Library construction relied on the immunoSEQ multiplex PCR assay. TCRdb took over this immuneACCESS table, retaining in-frame rearrangements with V and J assigned. Such tables are incomplete; in checked studies, under half of the missing clones stem from an unresolved V gene, and the remainder is unexplained. This sample holds under 50,000 clones; around 85% were observed only once. Around 14% of the sample is in the top ten clones. The source was CD4+ or CD8+ T cells sorted from blood, collected in a trial of the OX40 agonist ivuxolimab. Source of these receptors: an adult with an advanced solid tumor such as melanoma, head and neck, liver or kidney cancer.

This clone is a singleton in its sample. V gene TRBV15 combines with J gene TRBJ1-4; TRBD1 matches 7 bases. Germline CDR1 and CDR2: LNHNV and YYDKDF (reference sequence). J lost 3 bases, V lost 3 bases, and 22 bases had no gene match. This CDR3 region has 21 residues. The CDR3 DNA reads TGTGCCACCAGCAGCCGCCTTTCCCCCAAAAGGGACAGCGAAGCTAATGAAAAACTGTTTTTT. Translated: CATSSRLSPKRDSEANEKLFF.

The rearrangement links TRBV9 to TRBJ2-7; D call uncertain. Germline V gene sequence: CDR1 SGDLS, CDR2 YYNGEE. The V and J ends lost 4 bases and 0 bases respectively, with 11 bases between them. This CDR3 has 14 residues. This CDR3 is CASSTHKNSYEQYF. The DNA of the CDR3 is TGTGCCAGCAGCACCCACAAGAACTCCTACGAGCAGTACTTC.

The chain uses TRBV7-9 and TRBJ1-3; no definite D call. Germline lookup yields CDR1 SEHNR and CDR2 FQNEAQ (reference sequence). The CDR3 runs to 18 residues. Trimming left V 3 bases short and J 0 bases short, with 18 bases between. The CDR3 DNA is TGTGCCAGCAGCTTCATGGTGCCCTGGGCGATCTCTGGAAACACCATATATTTT. Protein product: CASSFMVPWAISGNTIYF. The full variable domain, rest sourced from reference TRBV7-9 and TRBJ1-3, is DTGVSQNPRHKITKRGQNVTFRCDPISEHNRLYWYRQTLGQGPEFLTYFQNEAQLEKSRLLSDRFSAERPKGSFSTLEIQRTEQGDSAMYLCASSFMVPWAISGNTIYFGEGSWLTVV.

This clone has more than one count but fewer than ten. The V and J genes are TRBV15 and TRBJ1-1; D gene ambiguous. Germline assignment: CDR1 LNHNV and CDR2 YYDKDF (reference sequence). The germline V and J ends were trimmed by 0 bases and 2 bases, with 7 bases remaining between them. This CDR3 has 14 residues. The CDR3 sequence is CATSREEGNTEAFF. In DNA, the CDR3 is TGTGCCACCAGCAGAGAGGAGGGAAACACTGAAGCTTTCTTT.

The chain employs TRBV27 and TRBJ2-2; D may correspond to TRBD1 or TRBD2 (5 bases each). The V end lost 7 bases, the J end lost 0 bases, and 18 bases lay between the germline ends. The CDR3 has 17 residues. Germline V gives CDR1 MNHEY, CDR2 SMNVEV (reference sequence). The CDR3 sequence is CASNTLSGTSNTGELFF. CDR3 bases: TGTGCCAGCAACACCCTCTCCGGGACGTCGAACACCGGGGAGCTGTTTTTT.

This clone was detected only once. V usage is TRBV19 and J usage is TRBJ1-3, with 8 bases aligning to TRBD1. V lost 6 bases to trimming and J lost 3 bases; unmatched junction nucleotides: 4. The CDR3 contains 14 residues. Germline CDR1 is LNHDA and CDR2 is SQIVND (reference sequence). The CDR3, as DNA: TGTGCCAGTAGAGGACAGGGTAGTGGAAACACCATATATTTT. Amino acid sequence: CASRGQGSGNTIYF.

The rearrangement joins TRBV6-1 to TRBJ2-1; 7 nucleotides match TRBD2. The CDR3 is made up of 16 amino acids. The V and J ends lost 3 bases and 3 bases, in that order; junction bases with no gene match: 8. Germline-derived CDR1 and CDR2 are MNHNS and SASEGT. The chain's CDR3 is CASSENLGEGYNEQFF. As DNA, the CDR3 is TGTGCCAGCAGTGAGAACTTGGGGGAGGGCTACAATGAGCAGTTCTTC.

The chain links TRBV21-1 to TRBJ1-1. TRBV21-1 is listed as a pseudogene. CDR3 length: 17 amino acids. Here the CDR3 DNA reads TGTGCCAGCAGCAAAAAGGGCAGGCGGCCGGGTAGCACTGAAGCTTTCTTT. Encoded protein: CASSKKGRRPGSTEAFF.

This rearrangement joins TRBV6-6 to TRBJ1-5, with a tentative D call TRBD1 (6 bases). Germline V gives CDR1 MNHNY, CDR2 SVGAGI (reference sequence). The CDR3 totals 16 residues. Trimming shortened V by 0 bases and J by 3 bases, and 12 bases separated the two germline ends. The CDR3 reads CASSYSPGDNNQPQHF. In nucleotides, the CDR3 is TGTGCCAGCAGTTACTCTCCCGGGGACAACAATCAGCCCCAGCATTTT.

The chain carries TRBV6-1 and TRBJ2-1, with D possibly matching TRBD1 (5 bases). Trimming removed 4 bases from V and 4 bases from J, with 11 bases in between. Germline CDR1 MNHNS, CDR2 SASEGT. The CDR3 consists of 14 residues. This CDR3 reads CASSVMDTYNEQFF. Written as DNA, the CDR3 is TGTGCCAGCAGTGTCATGGACACTTACAATGAGCAGTTCTTC.

The rearrangement uses TRBV7-2 and TRBJ2-1; no firm D call. V was pared by 2 bases and J by 5 bases, with 10 bases between. In germline, CDR1 is SGHTA, CDR2 FQGNSA. The CDR3 covers 14 residues. The CDR3 region has the DNA TGTGCCAGCAGCTTACCTATAACAAACAATGAGCAGTTCTTC. Its protein product is CASSLPITNNEQFF.

The chain is built from TRBV2 and TRBJ2-3; D is possibly TRBD1 (5 bases). This CDR3 is built from 14 residues. The V end was cut by 1 base, the J end by 3 bases, with 8 bases between. Germline V gives CDR1 SNHLY, CDR2 FYNNEI. The CDR3 loop is CASSEDRPTDTQYF. The CDR3 coding sequence is TGTGCCAGCAGTGAAGACAGGCCTACAGATACGCAGTATTTT.